One and the same sample provided the 14 T cell receptor beta chains below, sequenced in a study of blood T cell repertoires in COVID-19 (dated by TCRdb to the early 2020s). Libraries were prepared through the immunoSEQ multiplex PCR assay. Imported from immuneACCESS, the table was reduced by TCRdb to in-frame sequences with V and J called. These copies leave out some clones; in studies compared against another copy, an unresolved V gene accounts for under half, and the cause of the remainder is not known. For this sample there are tens of thousands of clones; roughly nine tenths appear just once. The ten most abundant clones make up 5% to 6.5% of the sample. Input material: peripheral blood. Every receptor here comes from an elderly woman with active COVID-19.

The V call is TRBV7-3, the J call TRBJ2-3, with 9 bases that match TRBD2. The germline gives CDR1 SGHTA, CDR2 FQGTGA. Trimming took 6 bases from V and 6 from J; bases not matched to a gene: 7. The CDR3 consists of 14 residues. The CDR3, as DNA: TGTGCCAGCAGTCTTAGCGGGAGAATCGATACGCAGTATTTT. Translated: CASSLSGRIDTQYF.

The chain is built from TRBV27 and TRBJ1-1; 10 nucleotides align to TRBD1. The CDR3 totals 16 residues. Trimming took 5 bases from V and 4 from J; bases not matched to a gene: 10. Germline-derived CDR1 and CDR2 are MNHEY and SMNVEV (reference sequence). Here the CDR3 DNA reads TGTGCCAGCAGTAAAAAACCGGGACAGGGGTTCACTGAAGCTTTCTTT. Its translation is CASSKKPGQGFTEAFF.

The V call is TRBV5-5, the J call TRBJ2-7, with TRBD1 as a possible D gene (5 bases). Germline values: CDR1 SGHKS, CDR2 YYEKEE (reference sequence). V shed 3 bases and J shed 0 bases, with 13 bases lying between them. The CDR3 contains 15 residues. The CDR3 loop reads CASSSVRGASYEQYF. The DNA of the CDR3 is TGTGCCAGCAGCTCAGTTAGGGGCGCCTCCTACGAGCAGTACTTC.

DNA for the CDR3: TGTGCCAGCAGCCAGGATCGATCCGGGACAGGGGGTTACGAGCAGTACTTC. Its translation: CASSQDRSGTGGYEQYF. This chain joins TRBV4-2 and TRBJ2-7; 11 bases map to TRBD1. The CDR3 is 17 residues long. Trimming removed 3 bases from V and 4 bases from J; junction bases left unmatched: 11. Per germline, CDR1 LGHNA and CDR2 YNFKEQ.

V usage is TRBV9 and J usage is TRBJ2-5; 10 nucleotides match TRBD2. Germline CDR1 reads SGDLS; CDR2 reads YYNGEE. The V and J ends lost 4 bases and 5 bases, in that order; junction bases with no gene match: 5. This CDR3 is 14 amino acids long. The CDR3 DNA reads TGTGCCAGCAGCCCAGCGGGAGGGCCCGAGACCCAGTACTTC. Amino acids: CASSPAGGPETQYF.

This clone was observed a few times. CDR3 bases: TGTGCCAGCAGACGGACTTGTGAGCAGTTCTTC. Translation: CASRRTCEQFF. The gene calls are TRBV3-1 (or the pseudogene TRBV3-2) and TRBJ2-1; perhaps TRBD2 as D (5 bases). V was clipped by 6 bases and J by 9 bases, with 9 bases between them. CDR3 length equals 11 residues. Germline assignment: CDR1 LGHDT and CDR2 YNNKEL (reference sequence).

The genes are TRBV19 and TRBJ1-1, with D uncertain. Germline-derived CDR1 and CDR2 are LNHDA and SQIVND (reference sequence). The CDR3 covers 13 residues. V lost 2 bases and J 0 bases, leaving 4 bases between the germline ends. CDR3 residues: CASSIRVNTEAFF. The CDR3 DNA follows: TGTGCCAGTAGTATAAGAGTGAACACTGAAGCTTTCTTT.

CDR3 in amino acids: CASSRIGRTTSSYEQYF. The CDR3 DNA reads TGTGCCAGCAGCCGGATAGGGAGGACTACGAGCTCCTACGAGCAGTACTTC. This chain connects TRBV2 to TRBJ2-7; tentative D call: TRBD2 (6 bases). The germline gives CDR1 SNHLY, CDR2 FYNNEI. CDR3 length equals 17 residues. V shed 6 bases and J shed 0 bases, with 21 bases lying between them.

The CDR3 loop reads CSASTESYGYTF. As DNA, the CDR3 is TGCAGTGCTAGTACTGAGTCTTATGGCTACACCTTC. This chain joins TRBV20-1 and TRBJ1-2; D remains ambiguous. CDR3 length equals 12 residues. V was cut by 3 bases and J by 5 bases, with 10 bases left in between. Germline V lookup: CDR1 DFQATT, CDR2 SNEGSKA (reference sequence).

The chain combines TRBV6-5 with TRBJ2-1, with 12 positions matching TRBD1. The trim removed 2 bases at V and 7 bases at J, leaving 3 bases unmatched. The CDR3 length is 15 residues. Germline V gene lookup returns CDR1 MNHEY and CDR2 SVGAGI. The CDR3 DNA sequence: TGTGCCAGCAGTTACAGGGGACAGGGGGCAAATGAGCAGTTCTTC. Its translation is CASSYRGQGANEQFF.

The V and J genes are TRBV30 and TRBJ2-1; tentative D call: TRBD2 (6 bases). Per germline, CDR1 GTSNPN and CDR2 SVGIG (reference sequence). V dropped 5 bases and J dropped 10 bases, with 12 bases sitting between them. The CDR3 is made up of 11 amino acids. The CDR3 nucleotides are TGTGCCTGGGGGGGGACTCCAGAGCAGTTCTTC. Translating it yields CAWGGTPEQFF.

V usage is TRBV6-6 and J usage is TRBJ2-3, with D uncertain. The CDR3 sequence is 14 residues long. The germline V gene encodes CDR1 MNHNY and CDR2 SVGAGI (reference sequence). With 3 bases removed from V and 4 bases from J, the gap between germline ends came to 11 bases. CDR3 DNA sequence: TGTGCCAGCAGTTATGCCAACCTACCAGATACGCAGTATTTT. Translated: CASSYANLPDTQYF.

This clone was detected only once. The rearrangement joins TRBV4-2 to TRBJ2-2, with D perhaps TRBD1 (6 bases). CDR3 size: 14 residues. The V and J ends lost 7 bases and 0 bases respectively, with 9 bases between them. The germline gives CDR1 LGHNA, CDR2 YNFKEQ. CDR3: CASNGQPNTGELFF. Written as DNA, the CDR3 is TGTGCCAGCAACGGACAGCCGAACACCGGGGAGCTGTTTTTT.

The rearrangement joins TRBV12-5 to TRBJ1-2, with D perhaps TRBD1 (5 bases). This CDR3 is built from 15 residues. With 7 bases removed from V and 1 base from J, the gap between germline ends came to 16 bases. CDR1 is LGHNT and CDR2 is FRNRAP in the germline V gene. CDR3 bases: TGTGCTAGTGCCTGGGGGTTTAGCGGTAACTATGGCTACACCTTC. Translating gives CASAWGFSGNYGYTF.